This TCR beta chain was sequenced in a study of regulatory T cells in long-lasting Graves disease. TCR beta libraries were built with iRepertoire HTBI primers and Arm-PCR of CDR3 regions. TCRdb ran MiXCR on the multiplex PCR reads and lists one entry per CDR3 protein. The table shows about 440,000 distinct CDR3 sequences, with 16% occurring only once. Germline CDR1 is MDHEN and CDR2 is SYDVKM. CDR3 length: 15 residues. V shed 7 bases and J 6 bases; nucleotides not matched to a gene: 10. This clonotype was counted at least ten times. Time point described: newly diagnosed GD, antithyroid drugs for less than 3 months. PBMCs provided the RNA from which the TCR library was made. As a group, patients came from one endocrinology department in Xi'an, China. These data also formed part of another study, on T cells in Graves' hyperthyroidism and ophthalmopathy. That paper adds: Hyperthyroidism of Graves' type that showed no ophthalmopathy progression within 18 months was stable.

The sample in question was peripheral blood mononuclear cells (PBMCs), obtained at new diagnosis, from a patient treated with antithyroid drugs. This rearrangement joins TRBV28 to TRBJ2-2; 8 nucleotides agree with TRBD2. The receptor comes from a woman in her twenties or thirties with Graves disease. The CDR3 nucleotides read TGTGCCAGCACCCTACGGGGTAGCGGGGCCGGGGAGCTGTTTTTT. This gives the protein CASTLRGSGAGELFF.